This T cell receptor beta chain is drawn from a study of blood T cell repertoires in COVID-19. Overall study context: Material from acute and convalescent COVID-19 was sourced from the United States, Italy and Spain. From T cells, B-cell-depleted T cells, or PBMCs came the material, which was cDNA or gDNA.

CDR3 size: 15 residues. V gave up 2 bases and J gave up 8 bases, with 15 bases separating them. CDR1 LGHNA and CDR2 YSLEER come from the germline V gene. TCRdb's copy holds only in-frame clones and misses some; the assay was immunoSEQ multiplex PCR. Of a few hundred thousand clones listed, just over 85% are singletons. Ages ranged from roughly 18 to 100 years, with residence in about two dozen US areas. Recovered participants had two consecutive negative NP/OP PCR tests, healthcare professional clearance, or symptom resolution. V and J are TRBV4-3 and TRBJ2-2; D gene uncertain. Sequenced material: PBMCs or T cells enriched from blood (not recorded which). This TCR was sampled from a middle-aged man who had recovered from COVID-19. This chain's CDR3 is CASSQRSAAVGELFF. The CDR3 coding sequence is TGCGCCAGCAGCCAAAGGTCGGCGGCAGTGGGGGAGCTGTTTTTT.